The rows below give T cell receptor beta chains drawn from one sample of a study of T-cell reconstitution after alpha-beta-depleted transplantation in children. MiXCR was run by TCRdb on the PCR reads, yielding one entry per CDR3 protein. This table holds roughly 310,000 distinct CDR3 sequences, about a quarter found once. This specimen was PBMCs, mostly from graft donor cells, taken 180 days after TCRalphabeta/CD19-depleted stem cell transplant. These receptors all come from a male patient younger than 18 who had a stem cell transplant for acute lymphoblastic leukemia, so the T cells may come from the graft donor. The CDR3 runs from the conserved cysteine through the conserved F or W. A D gene is named only where the DNA matches it firmly. Not all rows give a size; the values are once, few, many and, for expanded clones, a class.

TRBJ2-7 | TRBD1 | TRBV19 | once | TGTGCCAGTAGTATGGACAGGGAATTATACTACGAGCAGTACTTC | CASSMDRELYYEQYF
TRBJ1-6 | TRBD1 | TRBV16 | . | TGTGCCAGCAGCCAACGGGACAGCGGTTATTCACCCCTCCACTTT | CASSQRDSGYSPLHF
TRBJ2-2 | TRBD1 | TRBV11-2 | . | TGTGCCAGCAGCCATTTACAGGGGCGGACCGGGGAGCTGTTTTTT | CASSHLQGRTGELFF
TRBJ1-2 | . | TRBV11-2 | . | TGTGCCAGCAGCTTGTCTCAGGGAGGGGGCTACACCTTC | CASSLSQGGGYTF
TRBJ1-5 | . | TRBV19 | few | TGTGCCACGCCACGGGGGCAGCCCCAGCATTTT | CATPRGQPQHF
TRBJ2-5 | TRBD2 | TRBV3-1 | . | TGTGCCAGCAGCTACCTCTTGACTAGCGGGACACAAGAGACCCAGTACTTC | CASSYLLTSGTQETQYF
TRBJ2-3 | . | TRBV10-3 | . | TGTGCCATCAGCGCGGGGGCCCCCACAGATACGCAGTATTTT | CAISAGAPTDTQYF
TRBJ2-1 | . | TRBV20-1 | few | TGCAGTGCTAGTGGGGGAGTGGCCTACAATGAGCAGTTCTTC | CSASGGVAYNEQFF
TRBJ2-7 | TRBD2 | TRBV27 | few | TGTGCCAGCAGTTTAGGACCCCTAGCGGGTGCCTACGAGCAGTACTTC | CASSLGPLAGAYEQYF
TRBJ1-1 | . | TRBV25-1 | few | TGTGCCAGCAGTGCTAAGGAAGCTTTCTTT | CASSAKEAFF
TRBJ2-5 | . | TRBV29-1 | . | TGCAGCGTGCGGACTTGGGAGACCCAGTACTTC | CSVRTWETQYF
TRBJ2-2 | TRBD1 | TRBV5-1 | many | TGCGCCAGCAGCTTGGGACAGGGGGCAGCCGGGGAGCTGTTTTTT | CASSLGQGAAGELFF
TRBJ1-5 | TRBD1 | TRBV7-9 | . | TGTGCCAGCAAACAGGGGGATGGGAGCAATCAGCCCCAGCATTTT | CASKQGDGSNQPQHF
TRBJ2-7 | . | TRBV15 | . | TGTGCCACCAGCAGAGATCGTAGGGTCGAGCAGTACTTC | CATSRDRRVEQYF
TRBJ2-1 | . | TRBV7-8 | many | TGCGCCAGCAGCTTGGCCCCGAGCTCCTACAATGAGCAGTTCTTC | CASSLAPSSYNEQFF
TRBJ2-3 | . | TRBV13 | . | TGTGCCAGCAGGAGGTTCGGGCTAGCAGATAGCACAGATACGCAGTATTTT | CASRRFGLADSTDTQYF
TRBJ2-5 | TRBD2 | TRBV12-5 | . | TGTGCTAGTGGTCCGGGACTAGCGGGATATGAGACCCAGTACTTC | CASGPGLAGYETQYF
TRBJ2-5 | . | TRBV5-1 | . | TGCGCCAGCACACAGGGATCCGGAGTTAAAAAAGAGACCCAGTACTTC | CASTQGSGVKKETQYF
TRBJ1-1 | . | TRBV29-1 | . | TGCAGCGTCCTAGGTCACAGCAGGGAGGCAGCCCTGAACACTGAAGCTTTCTTT | CSVLGHSREAALNTEAFF
TRBJ2-7 | . | TRBV5-1 | few | TGCGCCAGCAGCTTGGACCCAGGGAGCCTCTACGAGCAGTACTTC | CASSLDPGSLYEQYF
TRBJ1-2 | . | TRBV7-6 | few | TGTGCCAGCAGCTTAAATGCGGGAGGGCCTAACTATGGCTACACCTTC | CASSLNAGGPNYGYTF
TRBJ2-3 | . | TRBV19 | few | TGTGCCAGTAGTATCCGAGGTACCCCAGATACGCAGTATTTT | CASSIRGTPDTQYF
TRBJ2-1 | . | TRBV6-2/TRBV6-3 | few | TGTGCCAGCAGTGCCCAGGGCTTGCCGCGGGGTGAGCAGTTCTTC | CASSAQGLPRGEQFF
TRBJ1-1 | . | TRBV6-5 | few | TGTGCCAGCAGTTACGACGGGGGTTACACTGAAGCTTTCTTT | CASSYDGGYTEAFF
TRBJ2-7 | TRBD1 | TRBV7-9 | . | TGTGCCAGCAGCTTTCGACAGGGGGCTCGAGGAGAGCAGTACTTC | CASSFRQGARGEQYF
TRBJ1-5 | . | TRBV6-1 | few | TGTGCCAGCTCTTCAGGAAGGGGTGGTAATCAGCCCCAGCATTTT | CASSSGRGGNQPQHF
TRBJ2-7 | TRBD1 | TRBV6-1 | few | TGTGCCAGCAGCTTTACAGGGGTTACCTACGAGCAGTACTTC | CASSFTGVTYEQYF
TRBJ2-5 | . | TRBV24-1 | few | TGTGCCACCAGTGGGATCGGGCAGCTACAAGAGACCCAGTACTTC | CATSGIGQLQETQYF
TRBJ2-7 | . | TRBV14 | few | TGTGCCAGCAGCCAAGATCAGGGAATCTACGAGCAGTACTTC | CASSQDQGIYEQYF
TRBJ2-5 | TRBD2 | TRBV5-1 | . | TGCGCCAGCAGCTTGGTCCCACTTAGCCTAGCGGGAAAGCAAGAGACCCAGTACTTC | CASSLVPLSLAGKQETQYF
TRBJ2-7 | . | TRBV12-3/TRBV12-4 | . | TGTGCCAGCAGGGGCCACTACGAGCAGTACTTC | CASRGHYEQYF
TRBJ2-4 | . | TRBV5-8 | . | TGTGCCAGCCGTGGGGACAAAAACATTCAGTACTTC | CASRGDKNIQYF
TRBJ2-7 | TRBD1 | TRBV10-3 | . | TGTGCCACCGAGGACAGGGGCGACTCCTACGAGCAGTACTTC | CATEDRGDSYEQYF
TRBJ2-3 | TRBD2 | TRBV24-1 | . | TGTGCCACCAGTGATTCGATGACTAGCGGGAACTCAGATACGCAGTATTTT | CATSDSMTSGNSDTQYF
TRBJ2-1 | TRBD2 | TRBV24-1 | . | TGTGCCACCAGTGATACGGCTAGCGGGAGTAAGGAGCGGTTCTTC | CATSDTASGSKERFF
TRBJ2-3 | . | TRBV11-1 | few | TGTGCCAGCAGCCAACTCCCCGGCGGAGACGCGTTCACAGATACGCAGTATTTT | CASSQLPGGDAFTDTQYF
TRBJ2-1 | . | TRBV7-9 | . | TGTGCCAGCAGCCCGTCCCCCGGGGCATACAATGAGCAGTTCTTC | CASSPSPGAYNEQFF
TRBJ2-6 | TRBD1 | TRBV7-6 | . | TGTGCCAGCAGCTTAGGAGACAGGGGGAAGGTCAACGTCCTGACTTTC | CASSLGDRGKVNVLTF
TRBJ2-3 | TRBD2 | TRBV5-1 | . | TGCGCCAGCAGCCTATTTCCGGGACTAGCGGGACTTCGGGTCGCAGATACGCAGTATTTT | CASSLFPGLAGLRVADTQYF
TRBJ2-6 | . | TRBV15 | . | TGTGCCACCAGCAGGATCTCTGGGGCCAACGTCCTGACTTTC | CATSRISGANVLTF
TRBJ1-5 | TRBD1 | TRBV3-1 | few | TGTGCCAGCAGCCGGGACAGGGGGAGTCAGCCCCAGCATTTT | CASSRDRGSQPQHF
TRBJ2-1 | TRBD1 | TRBV7-3 | many | TGTGCCAGCAGCTCGGGACAGGGGGCCTACAATGAGCAGTTCTTC | CASSSGQGAYNEQFF
TRBJ2-1 | TRBD2 | TRBV20-1 | few | TGCAGTGCTAGGAGACTAGCGGGCAACAATGAGCAGTTCTTC | CSARRLAGNNEQFF